This is a list of T cell receptor beta chains from one sample in a study of OX40 agonist ivuxolimab in advanced cancers. The data were produced by immunoSEQ multiplex PCR, yet TCRdb's version contains in-frame clones alone and is incomplete. The sample carries about 58,000 clones, roughly three quarters recorded once. Sequencing was performed on CD4+ or CD8+ T cells sorted from blood, taken in a trial of the OX40 agonist ivuxolimab. The receptors shown here come from an adult with an advanced solid tumor such as melanoma, head and neck, liver or kidney cancer. CDR3s include the opening cysteine and the closing phenylalanine or tryptophan. D genes are given only for firm matches. Only some rows state a clone size, as once, few, many or a class for expanded clones.

CDR3: CASSLVALTPEAFF; DNA: TGTGCCAGCAGCTTAGTAGCCCTCACCCCTGAAGCTTTCTTT; V: TRBV11-2; D: NA; J: TRBJ1-1; size: NA
CDR3: CASSQVTGLAKNIQYF; DNA: TGTGCCAGCAGCCAAGTGACAGGCCTAGCCAAAAACATTCAGTACTTC; V: TRBV4-2; D: NA; J: TRBJ2-4; size: NA
CDR3: CASSFYSGTSGGRGETQYF; DNA: TGTGCCAGCAGCTTTTATTCCGGGACTAGCGGGGGGCGGGGAGAGACCCAGTACTTC; V: TRBV7-6; D: TRBD2; J: TRBJ2-5; size: once
CDR3: CASSPGFGRISPSEQYF; DNA: TGTGCCAGCTCACCAGGATTCGGTCGCATAAGTCCCTCCGAGCAGTACTTC; V: TRBV18; D: NA; J: TRBJ2-7; size: NA
CDR3: CSVLGQVDGYTF; DNA: TGCAGCGTTTTGGGACAGGTCGATGGCTACACCTTC; V: TRBV29-1; D: TRBD1; J: TRBJ1-2; size: NA
CDR3: CASSRGLLWRDTQYF; DNA: TGTGCCAGCAGCCGAGGACTTCTATGGAGAGATACGCAGTATTTT; V: TRBV14; D: NA; J: TRBJ2-3; size: few
CDR3: CASTANYGYTF; DNA: TGTGCCAGCACAGCTAACTATGGCTACACCTTC; V: TRBV28; D: NA; J: TRBJ1-2; size: few
CDR3: CASSVGRGAGYEQYF; DNA: TGCGCCAGCAGCGTTGGCAGGGGAGCGGGCTACGAGCAGTACTTC; V: TRBV5-1; D: NA; J: TRBJ2-7; size: NA
CDR3: CASSPPSLVEQYF; DNA: TGTGCCAGCTCACCACCGTCGTTGGTCGAGCAGTACTTC; V: TRBV18; D: NA; J: TRBJ2-7; size: NA
CDR3: CASSPGTSGSFCCNEQFF; DNA: TGTGCCAGCAGCCCAGGGACTAGCGGGAGTTTTTGTTGCAATGAGCAGTTCTTC; V: TRBV13; D: TRBD2; J: TRBJ2-1; size: NA
CDR3: CASSYSIGGGYEQYF; DNA: TGTGCCAGCAGTTACTCGATCGGGGGGGGCTACGAGCAGTACTTC; V: TRBV6-5; D: TRBD2; J: TRBJ2-7; size: NA
CDR3: CASSLLGSQSGNTIYF; DNA: TGTGCCAGCAGCTTGCTGGGCTCCCAGTCTGGAAACACCATATATTTT; V: TRBV5-6; D: NA; J: TRBJ1-3; size: NA
CDR3: CASARTTRSNQPQHF; DNA: TGTGCCAGCGCGAGGACGACACGAAGCAATCAGCCCCAGCATTTT; V: TRBV6-6; D: NA; J: TRBJ1-5; size: NA
CDR3: CASSYSIARDGSPLHF; DNA: TGTGCCAGCAGTTACTCGATAGCCAGGGATGGCTCACCCCTCCACTTT; V: TRBV6-5; D: NA; J: TRBJ1-6; size: NA
CDR3: CASSYSIAPNQPQHF; DNA: TGTGCCAGCAGTTACTCGATAGCCCCCAATCAGCCCCAGCATTTT; V: TRBV6-5; D: NA; J: TRBJ1-5; size: NA
CDR3: CASSEALLSLGYTF; DNA: TGTGCCAGCAGTGAAGCGCTTCTATCCTTGGGCTACACCTTC; V: TRBV2; D: NA; J: TRBJ1-2; size: NA
CDR3: CASSQPTGATDTQYF; DNA: TGTGCCAGCAGTCAACCGACAGGGGCAACAGATACGCAGTATTTT; V: TRBV28; D: TRBD1; J: TRBJ2-3; size: once
CDR3: CASSPKWTGFNEQFF; DNA: TGTGCCAGCAGCCCGAAGTGGACAGGCTTCAATGAGCAGTTCTTC; V: TRBV11-2; D: TRBD1; J: TRBJ2-1; size: NA
CDR3: CASRLWAANQPQHF; DNA: TGTGCCAGCAGACTTTGGGCAGCGAATCAGCCCCAGCATTTT; V: TRBV19; D: NA; J: TRBJ1-5; size: once
CDR3: CASSTGTGSVRTEAFF; DNA: TGTGCCAGCAGCACCGGGACAGGGTCGGTCCGAACTGAAGCTTTCTTT; V: TRBV28; D: TRBD1; J: TRBJ1-1; size: NA
CDR3: CASSEGPDYEQYF; DNA: TGTGCCAGCAGTGAAGGGCCAGACTACGAGCAGTACTTC; V: TRBV2; D: NA; J: TRBJ2-7; size: NA
CDR3: CATFGWGSYNEQFF; DNA: TGTGCCACCTTCGGGTGGGGTTCCTACAATGAGCAGTTCTTC; V: TRBV5-6; D: NA; J: TRBJ2-1; size: NA
CDR3: CATRTGYVTGELFF; DNA: TGTGCCACCAGGACAGGGTACGTCACCGGGGAGCTGTTTTTT; V: TRBV19; D: TRBD1; J: TRBJ2-2; size: once
CDR3: CASSRSTDTQYF; DNA: TGTGCCAGCAGCAGGAGCACAGATACGCAGTATTTT; V: TRBV27; D: NA; J: TRBJ2-3; size: NA
CDR3: CAWGGRANNEQFF; DNA: TGTGCCTGGGGCGGGAGGGCCAATAATGAGCAGTTCTTC; V: TRBV30; D: TRBD2; J: TRBJ2-1; size: few
CDR3: CARREHSTDTQYF; DNA: TGTGCCCGCCGGGAGCATAGCACAGATACGCAGTATTTT; V: TRBV30; D: NA; J: TRBJ2-3; size: NA
CDR3: CASSEQGVLDTEAFF; DNA: TGTGCCAGCAGTGAACAGGGGGTCTTAGACACTGAAGCTTTCTTT; V: TRBV2; D: TRBD1; J: TRBJ1-1; size: NA
CDR3: CASSLKADREYEQYF; DNA: TGTGCCAGCAGCTTAAAAGCCGACAGAGAATACGAGCAGTACTTC; V: TRBV7-3; D: NA; J: TRBJ2-7; size: NA
CDR3: CASSSQEGTEAFF; DNA: TGCGCCAGCAGCTCACAGGAGGGCACTGAAGCTTTCTTT; V: TRBV5-1; D: NA; J: TRBJ1-1; size: few
CDR3: CASRRTGGKLTGELFF; DNA: TGTGCCAGCAGGCGGACAGGGGGCAAATTGACCGGGGAGCTGTTTTTT; V: TRBV5-6; D: TRBD1; J: TRBJ2-2; size: NA
CDR3: CASSWTGFAGTEAFF; DNA: TGTGCCAGCAGCTGGACAGGTTTCGCGGGGACTGAAGCTTTCTTT; V: TRBV7-9; D: TRBD1; J: TRBJ1-1; size: once
CDR3: CASSETANTGELFF; DNA: TGCGCCAGCTCCGAAACTGCGAACACCGGGGAGCTGTTTTTT; V: TRBV5-1; D: NA; J: TRBJ2-2; size: NA
CDR3: CASSLAQGAEQFF; DNA: TGTGCCAGCAGCTTAGCTCAGGGCGCCGAGCAGTTCTTC; V: TRBV7-9; D: NA; J: TRBJ2-1; size: NA
CDR3: CASSPGTVNTEAFF; DNA: TGTGCCAGCAGCCCTGGGACTGTGAACACTGAAGCTTTCTTT; V: TRBV13; D: NA; J: TRBJ1-1; size: NA
CDR3: CASSLDRYSNQPQHF; DNA: TGTGCCAGCAGCCTGGACAGGTATAGCAATCAGCCCCAGCATTTT; V: TRBV28; D: TRBD1; J: TRBJ1-5; size: NA
CDR3: CASSLAVGGRRAFF; DNA: TGCGCCAGCAGCTTGGCCGTCGGGGGGAGGAGAGCTTTCTTT; V: TRBV5-1; D: NA; J: TRBJ1-1; size: NA